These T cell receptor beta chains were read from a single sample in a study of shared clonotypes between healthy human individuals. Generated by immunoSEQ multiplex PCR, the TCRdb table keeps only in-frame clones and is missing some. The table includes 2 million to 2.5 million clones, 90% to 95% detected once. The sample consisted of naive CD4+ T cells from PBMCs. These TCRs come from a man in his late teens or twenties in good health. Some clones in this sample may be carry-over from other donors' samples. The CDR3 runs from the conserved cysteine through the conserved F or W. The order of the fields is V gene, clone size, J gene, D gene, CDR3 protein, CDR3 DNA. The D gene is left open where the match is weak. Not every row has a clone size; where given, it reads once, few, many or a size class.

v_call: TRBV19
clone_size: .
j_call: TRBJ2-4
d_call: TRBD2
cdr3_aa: CASSLDGTSGRRAKNIQYF
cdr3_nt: TGTGCCAGTAGCCTAGACGGGACTAGCGGGAGGCGGGCCAAAAACATTCAGTACTTC

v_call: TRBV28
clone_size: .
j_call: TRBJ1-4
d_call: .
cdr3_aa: CASSSGGARTNEKLFF
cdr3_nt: TGTGCCAGCAGTTCGGGGGGCGCGAGGACTAATGAAAAACTGTTTTTT

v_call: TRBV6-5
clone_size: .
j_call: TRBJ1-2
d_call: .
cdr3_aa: CASSYSAQANYGYTF
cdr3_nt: TGTGCCAGCAGTTACTCGGCACAGGCTAACTATGGCTACACCTTC

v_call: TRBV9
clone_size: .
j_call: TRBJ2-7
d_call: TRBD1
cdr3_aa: CASSRGQATYEQYF
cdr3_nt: TGTGCCAGCAGCCGAGGACAGGCAACCTACGAGCAGTACTTC

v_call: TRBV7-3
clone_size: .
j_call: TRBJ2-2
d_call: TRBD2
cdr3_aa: CASSLIPGVAGGTTNTGELFF
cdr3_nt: TGTGCCAGCAGCTTAATCCCCGGGGTTGCGGGAGGTACTACGAACACCGGGGAGCTGTTTTTT

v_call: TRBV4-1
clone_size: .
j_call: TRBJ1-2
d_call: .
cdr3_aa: CASSPQIHQVLYGYTF
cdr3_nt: TGCGCCAGCAGCCCACAGATCCACCAGGTCCTCTATGGCTACACCTTC

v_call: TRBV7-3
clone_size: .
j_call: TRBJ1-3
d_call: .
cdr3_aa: CASSLRGGTGNTIYF
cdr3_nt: TGTGCCAGCAGCTTACGGGGGGGAACTGGAAACACCATATATTTT

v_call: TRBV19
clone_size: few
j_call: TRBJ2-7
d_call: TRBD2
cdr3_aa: CASSIGGGEQYF
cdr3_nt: TGTGCCAGTAGTATCGGCGGGGGCGAGCAGTACTTC

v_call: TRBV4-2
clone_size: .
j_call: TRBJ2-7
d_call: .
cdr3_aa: CASSQQVGQGGYEQYF
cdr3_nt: TGTGCCAGCAGCCAGCAGGTAGGGCAGGGCGGGTACGAGCAGTACTTC

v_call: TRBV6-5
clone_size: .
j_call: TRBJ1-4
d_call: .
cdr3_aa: CASSLDREKLFF
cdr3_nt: TGTGCCAGCAGTCTTGACAGGGAAAAACTGTTTTTT

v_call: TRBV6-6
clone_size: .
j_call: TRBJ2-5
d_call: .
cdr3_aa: CASSYASQETQYF
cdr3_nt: TGTGCCAGCAGTTACGCAAGCCAAGAGACCCAGTACTTC